This T cell receptor (beta chain) came from a study of cytomegalovirus exposure and HLA in healthy donors. Across the study: HLA-typed donors were the source of tens of millions of unique TCRs held in an early data release. When 300 to 500 donors were genotyped, approximately 80% of them were found to fall in the Caucasian-associated ancestry cluster.

General study findings and limits: Specificity of three CMV-associated chains for CMV antigens was verified in vitro.

Researchers ran the PCR with 60 Vbeta and 13 Jbeta primers. The method was immunoSEQ multiplex PCR; TCRdb's version includes in-frame clones alone and lacks a portion of them. This sample contains some 70,000 clones. About this clone itself: Its specificity is unknown.

The sample taken for sequencing was PBMCs. The clonotype originates from a man aged 35 to 55 in good health and CMV-seronegative.

The CDR3 reads CASSLGQGYGTEAFF. In nucleotides, the CDR3 is TGCGCCAGCAGCTTGGGACAGGGCTATGGCACTGAAGCTTTCTTT. V usage is TRBV5-1 and J usage is TRBJ1-1; 7 bases are shared with TRBD1. The trim removed 0 bases at V and 4 bases at J, leaving 6 bases unmatched. CDR1 SGHRS and CDR2 YFSETQ come from the germline V gene. This CDR3 contains 15 residues.